The clone carrying this T cell receptor (beta chain) has a handful of counts. The sample comes from a study of blood T cell repertoires in COVID-19. On the study more broadly: The origin of the acute and convalescent COVID-19 samples was the United States, Italy and Spain.

Per the study methods: From reference gene primer amplification, estimates of nucleated cell counts were derived. Produced via immunoSEQ multiplex PCR; TCRdb's table is partial and in-frame only. The V and J calls and clone size come from that table; D and trimming were worked out from the DNA. The sample comprises 60,000 to 85,000 clones, roughly four fifths of which are singletons, and approximately 35% rests with the top ten. This clonotype originated in a man aged 70 or older with acute or convalescent COVID-19. Input material: peripheral blood.

The CDR3 region is CASSLISAGQGTEAFF. The DNA of the CDR3 is TGCGCCAGCAGCTTGATTTCGGCAGGGCAGGGCACTGAAGCTTTCTTT. The gene calls are TRBV5-1 and TRBJ1-1, with D possibly being TRBD1 (5 bases). V gave up 1 base and J gave up 4 bases, with 17 bases separating them. Germline CDR1 is SGHRS and CDR2 is YFSETQ. This CDR3 region has 16 residues.